This T cell receptor (beta chain) was found in a study of blood T cell repertoires in COVID-19. In the study overall: Material from acute and convalescent COVID-19 was sourced from the United States, Italy and Spain. The cDNA or gDNA used as material had been derived from T cells, B-cell-depleted T cells, or PBMCs.

In the original analysis: Amplified reference gene primers provided the basis for estimating nucleated cell counts. Profiled with immunoSEQ multiplex PCR; TCRdb holds only in-frame clones, not every one. V and J calls and clone size follow that table, whereas D and trimming were derived from the DNA. The table records about 60,000 clones, around 93% of them present only once. V gave up 5 bases and J gave up 4 bases; unmatched junction bases: 6. The germline V gene has CDR1 SGHNT and CDR2 YENEEA. This CDR3 is 14 amino acids long. This clone was picked up one time. Sequenced input: peripheral blood. The source of this sequence is a human donor in a cohort sampled during active COVID-19. The chain couples TRBV11-3 to TRBJ1-2; TRBD1 agrees at 8 bases. As DNA, the CDR3 is TGTGCCAGCAGCCCGGACAGGGAGGGCTATGGCTACACCTTC. Protein: CASSPDREGYGYTF. Filled out from reference TRBV11-3 and TRBJ1-2, the complete variable domain reads EAGVVQSPRYKIIEKKQPVAFWCNPISGHNTLYWYLQNLGQGPELLIRYENEEAVDDSQLPKDRFSAERLKGVDSTLKIQPAELGDSAVYLCASSPDREGYGYTFGSGTRLTVV.